This is a list of T cell receptor beta chains from one sample in a study of cytomegalovirus exposure and HLA in healthy donors. The data were produced by immunoSEQ multiplex PCR, yet TCRdb's version contains in-frame clones alone and is incomplete. The data hold over 150,000 clones, with approximately 72% observed a single time. Sequenced: PBMCs. The receptors stem from a young man in good health and CMV-seronegative. CDR3s include the opening cysteine and the closing phenylalanine or tryptophan. A D gene is named only where the DNA matches it firmly. Clone sizes are given selectively: once, few, many, or a class where the clone is expanded.

cdr3_aa,cdr3_nt,d_call,v_call,j_call,clone_size
CASSLMGTGSPNTEAFF,TGTGCCAGCAGCTTAATGGGGACAGGATCCCCCAACACTGAAGCTTTCTTT,TRBD1,TRBV7-3,TRBJ1-1,NA
CASSEQDREWNNEQFF,TGTGCCAGCAGCGAGCAGGACAGGGAATGGAACAATGAGCAGTTCTTC,TRBD1,TRBV9,TRBJ2-1,NA
CASSLVGGTHYEQYF,TGTGCCAGCAGCTTAGTGGGGGGGACGCATTACGAGCAGTACTTC,TRBD2,TRBV13,TRBJ2-7,NA
CASSLVGQGIRGYTF,TGTGCCAGCAGTTTAGTAGGACAGGGAATTCGTGGCTACACCTTC,TRBD1,TRBV28,TRBJ1-2,NA
CASSQGQGRKYF,TGTGCCAGCAGCCAGGGACAGGGGCGCAAGTACTTC,TRBD1,TRBV7-3,TRBJ2-7,few
CASSLGYQGGLDEQFF,TGTGCCAGCAGCTTAGGGTATCAGGGAGGGTTAGATGAGCAGTTCTTC,TRBD2,TRBV7-8,TRBJ2-1,NA
CASETVGTSGGPRETQYF,TGTGCCAGCGAAACCGTTGGGACTAGCGGGGGTCCTCGAGAGACCCAGTACTTC,TRBD2,TRBV7-8,TRBJ2-5,NA
CAISDVKPGGTNTGELFF,TGTGCCATCAGTGACGTCAAACCCGGGGGTACGAACACCGGGGAGCTGTTTTTT,NA,TRBV10-3,TRBJ2-2,NA
CASSLRSETQYF,TGCGCCAGCAGCCTGAGGTCAGAGACCCAGTACTTC,NA,TRBV5-1,TRBJ2-5,NA
CAISGPGGTEAFF,TGTGCCATCAGTGGACCGGGAGGTACTGAAGCTTTCTTT,NA,TRBV10-3,TRBJ1-1,NA
CASSLGQGRTDTQYF,TGCGCCAGCAGTTTAGGACAGGGGCGAACAGATACGCAGTATTTT,TRBD1,TRBV5-1,TRBJ2-3,NA
CASSVADIAVGEQYF,TGTGCCAGCAGCGTAGCGGACATCGCGGTGGGAGAGCAGTACTTC,NA,TRBV9,TRBJ2-7,NA
CASSATGGSGSPYGYTF,TGTGCCAGCAGTGCGACAGGGGGCTCAGGATCCCCCTATGGCTACACCTTC,TRBD1,TRBV6-1,TRBJ1-2,NA
CASSERVGRVQETQYF,TGTGCCAGCAGTGAACGTGTGGGCAGAGTACAAGAGACCCAGTACTTC,NA,TRBV6-1,TRBJ2-5,once
CASSIGGDLREKLFF,TGTGCCAGTAGTATAGGGGGGGATCTTCGGGAAAAACTGTTTTTT,NA,TRBV19,TRBJ1-4,few
CASSVTGAYGYTF,TGTGCCAGCAGCGTAACAGGTGCCTATGGCTACACCTTC,NA,TRBV7-9,TRBJ1-2,NA
CASSEEGTDTGELFF,TGTGCCAGCAGTGAAGAGGGTACGGACACCGGGGAGCTGTTTTTT,NA,TRBV6-4,TRBJ2-2,NA
CASRPPGGAEAFF,TGTGCCAGCAGGCCACCGGGCGGGGCTGAAGCTTTCTTT,NA,TRBV7-9,TRBJ1-1,NA
CASSKGQGPYEQYF,TGCGCCAGCAGCAAGGGACAGGGTCCCTACGAGCAGTACTTC,TRBD1,TRBV5-1,TRBJ2-7,once
CASSPDGSSLQTNEQFF,TGCGCCAGCAGCCCGGATGGGAGCTCCTTGCAGACGAATGAGCAGTTCTTC,NA,TRBV5-1,TRBJ2-1,NA
CASSLGGGGDTDTQYF,TGTGCCAGCAGCCTAGGGGGCGGGGGAGACACAGATACGCAGTATTTT,NA,TRBV7-9,TRBJ2-3,NA
CASSVSGDYNEQFF,TGTGCCAGCAGTGTCAGCGGGGACTACAATGAGCAGTTCTTC,TRBD2,TRBV6-1,TRBJ2-1,NA